The clone carrying this T cell receptor beta chain was seen just once. Trimming removed 0 bases from V and 6 bases from J, with 15 bases in between. Germline-derived CDR1 and CDR2 are LGHNA and YSLEER. This CDR3 comprises 15 residues. Clones were sequenced by immunoSEQ multiplex PCR, and TCRdb holds only the in-frame ones, with some missing. Of about 380,000 clones listed, around 95% are singletons. This record belongs to a study of shared T cell receptors in the human thymus. This receptor was identified in a human donor. V usage is TRBV4-3 and J usage is TRBJ2-7; possibly TRBD2 for D (6 bases). The material sequenced was thymocytes. Written as DNA, the CDR3 is TGCGCCAGCAGCCAAGATCCCCGAGGGCGGGGCGAGCAGTACTTC. Its protein is CASSQDPRGRGEQYF.